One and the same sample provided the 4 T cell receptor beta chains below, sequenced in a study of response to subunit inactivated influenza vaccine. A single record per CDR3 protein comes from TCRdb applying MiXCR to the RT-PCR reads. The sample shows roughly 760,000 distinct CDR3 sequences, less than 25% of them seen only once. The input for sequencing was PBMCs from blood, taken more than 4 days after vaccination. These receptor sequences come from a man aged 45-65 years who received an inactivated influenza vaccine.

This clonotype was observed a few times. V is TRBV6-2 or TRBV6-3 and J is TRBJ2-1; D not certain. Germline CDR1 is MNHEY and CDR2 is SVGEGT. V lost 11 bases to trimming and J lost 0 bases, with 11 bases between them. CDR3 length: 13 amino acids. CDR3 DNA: TGTGCCTCAGAAGGCCACTCCTACAATGAGCAGTTCTTC. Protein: CASEGHSYNEQFF.

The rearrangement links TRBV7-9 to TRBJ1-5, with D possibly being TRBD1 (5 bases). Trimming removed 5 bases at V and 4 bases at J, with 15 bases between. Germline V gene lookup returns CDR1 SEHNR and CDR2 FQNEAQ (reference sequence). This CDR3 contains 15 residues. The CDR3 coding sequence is TGTGCCAGCAGCCACGACAGCTGGGTAAATCAGCCCCAGCATTTT. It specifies CASSHDSWVNQPQHF.

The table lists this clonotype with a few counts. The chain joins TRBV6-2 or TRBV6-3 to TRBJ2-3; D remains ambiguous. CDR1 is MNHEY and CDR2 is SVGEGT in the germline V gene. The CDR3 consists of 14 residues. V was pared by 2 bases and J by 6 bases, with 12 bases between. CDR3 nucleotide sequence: TGTGCCAGCAGTTACACCTCTGAGAGGGATACGCAGTATTTT. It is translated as CASSYTSERDTQYF.

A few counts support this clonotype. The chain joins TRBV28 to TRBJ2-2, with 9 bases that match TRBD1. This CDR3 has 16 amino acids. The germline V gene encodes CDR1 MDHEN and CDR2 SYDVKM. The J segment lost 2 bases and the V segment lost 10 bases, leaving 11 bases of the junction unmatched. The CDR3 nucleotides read TGTGCCATACGAAACCGGGACAGGGATAACACCGGGGAGCTGTTTTTT. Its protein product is CAIRNRDRDNTGELFF.